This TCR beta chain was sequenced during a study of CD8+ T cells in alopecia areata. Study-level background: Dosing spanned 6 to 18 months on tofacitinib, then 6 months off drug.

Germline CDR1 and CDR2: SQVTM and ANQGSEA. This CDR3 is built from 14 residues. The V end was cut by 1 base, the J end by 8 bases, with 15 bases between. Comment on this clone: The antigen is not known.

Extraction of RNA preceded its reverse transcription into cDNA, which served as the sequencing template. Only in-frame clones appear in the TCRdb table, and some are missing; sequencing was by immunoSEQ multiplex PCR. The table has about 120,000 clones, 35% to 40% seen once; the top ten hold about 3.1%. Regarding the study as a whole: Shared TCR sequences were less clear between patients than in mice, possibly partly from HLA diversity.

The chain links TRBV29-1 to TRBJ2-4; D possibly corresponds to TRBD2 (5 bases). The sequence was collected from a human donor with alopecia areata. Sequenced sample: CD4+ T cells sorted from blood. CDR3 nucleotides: TGCAGCGTTGAAGGGGTGCAAAAGAGGGACATTCAGTACTTC. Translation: CSVEGVQKRDIQYF.